Following are 2 T cell receptor beta chains from one sample sequenced in a study of STAT5B mutations in CD4+ large granular lymphocyte leukemia. The assay was immunoSEQ multiplex PCR, and TCRdb's table has in-frame clones only and misses some. The repertoire holds 25,000 to 35,000 clones, with about three quarters as singletons. Sequenced input: CD4+ T cells from blood buffy coats. The origin of the receptors is a human donor in good health.

The table lists this clone with a count of one. The CDR3: CARTRARNSGANVLTF. CDR3 nucleotide sequence: TGTGCCAGGACCAGGGCACGGAACTCTGGGGCCAACGTCCTGACTTTC. V usage is TRBV2 and J usage is TRBJ2-6; the D gene is possibly TRBD1 (5 bases). V was shortened by 9 bases and J by 0 bases, with 15 bases between the two germline ends. The CDR3 spans 16 residues. CDR1 is SNHLY and CDR2 is FYNNEI in the germline V gene.

The chain carries TRBV7-2 and TRBJ1-2; a weak D match, TRBD1 (5 bases). Between the trimmed V and J ends, which lost 3 bases and 6 bases, there was a span of 17 bases. The CDR3 contains 15 residues. Germline V gene lookup returns CDR1 SGHTA and CDR2 FQGNSA. CDR3 DNA sequence: TGTGCCAGCAGCTTGGGCGCAGGGCGTACTAATGGCTACACCTTC. Encoded protein: CASSLGAGRTNGYTF.